Shown below are 27 T cell receptor beta chains from a single sample sequenced in a study of radiation and T cells in renal cell carcinoma. Sequenced by immunoSEQ multiplex PCR; TCRdb stores in-frame clones only, minus some. The sample includes about 120,000 clones, roughly four fifths of them seen just once. Time point reported: blood 2 weeks post-SBRT. Treatment described: 15 Gy SBRT to primary tumor, nephrectomy 4 weeks later. Sequenced material: blood, taken from a patient whose treatment included radiotherapy and nephrectomy. The source is a man in his forties or fifties with renal cell carcinoma.

The J gene is TRBJ2-7, the V gene TRBV5-1; 14 nucleotides agree with TRBD2. Losses at the gene ends were 0 bases for V and 6 bases for J; bases not matched to a gene: 14. Germline V gene lookup returns CDR1 SGHRS and CDR2 YFSETQ. The CDR3 runs to 19 residues. This CDR3 is CASSLGLGLAGDRLREQYF. The CDR3 DNA reads TGCGCCAGCAGCTTGGGGTTGGGACTAGCGGGAGATCGTCTACGCGAGCAGTACTTC. The full variable domain, completed using reference TRBV5-1 and TRBJ2-7, is KAGVTQTPRYLIKTRGQQVTLSCSPISGHRSVSWYQQTPGQGLQFLFEYFSETQRNKGNFPGRFSGRQFSNSRSEMNVSTLELGDSALYLCASSLGLGLAGDRLREQYFGPGTRLTVT.

This CDR3 reads CASSLAEVRSGNTIYF. CDR3 DNA sequence: TGCGCCAGCAGCTTGGCCGAGGTCCGCTCTGGAAACACCATATATTTT. The gene calls are TRBV5-1 and TRBJ1-3; D call uncertain. This CDR3 comprises 16 residues. The V gene lost 0 bases and the J gene lost 0 bases, with 10 bases spanning the gap. CDR1 is SGHRS and CDR2 is YFSETQ in the germline V gene.

Note on this clone: One end of the junction varies from germline; a read error may be responsible. The chain links TRBV5-1 to TRBJ2-5; 9 bases align to TRBD1. This CDR3 is 15 amino acids long. The germline V gene has CDR1 SGHRS and CDR2 YFSETQ. The CDR3 sequence: CVSSLAQGAAKTQYF. For the CDR3, the DNA is TGCGTCAGCAGCTTGGCACAGGGGGCGGCTAAGACCCAGTACTTC.

The V gene is TRBV5-1, the J gene TRBJ1-3; no clear D gene. V gave up 7 bases and J gave up 7 bases, with 15 bases separating them. The CDR3 consists of 13 residues. Germline-derived CDR1 and CDR2 are SGHRS and YFSETQ. The CDR3 nucleotides read TGCGCCAGCTGCCCAACGGAGGGTAACACCATATATTTT. Amino acid sequence: CASCPTEGNTIYF.

J is TRBJ1-1 and V is TRBV28; D gene ambiguous. V lost 3 bases to trimming and J lost 3 bases, with 11 bases between them. The germline gives CDR1 MDHEN, CDR2 SYDVKM. The CDR3 sequence is 14 residues long. The CDR3 sequence is CASSFSLGDTEAFF. The CDR3 nucleotides read TGTGCCAGCAGTTTTTCGTTGGGCGACACTGAAGCTTTCTTT.

The chain carries TRBV6-1 and TRBJ1-2, with 7 bases fitting TRBD1. Trimming at V came to 6 bases and at J to 8 bases, leaving 12 bases not matched to a gene. Germline CDR1 reads MNHNS; CDR2 reads SASEGT. This CDR3 spans 14 amino acids. The DNA of the CDR3 is TGTGCCAGCAGGGACGTTGAGACAGGGTACGGCTACACCTTC. Translation: CASRDVETGYGYTF.

J is TRBJ1-4 and V is TRBV6-6; D unresolved. The V end was cut by 5 bases, the J end by 6 bases, with 13 bases between. The V gene's germline CDR1 is MNHNY and CDR2 SVGAGI (reference sequence). This CDR3 has 14 amino acids. The DNA for the CDR3 is TGTGCCAGCAGTGCCCAAACGGGCTATGAAAAACTGTTTTTT. Translating gives CASSAQTGYEKLFF.

This clone has more than one count but fewer than ten. V gene TRBV9 combines with J gene TRBJ1-3; perhaps TRBD1 as D (6 bases). Between the trimmed V and J ends, which lost 4 bases and 0 bases, there was a span of 11 bases. The CDR3 length is 15 residues. Per the germline V gene, CDR1 is SGDLS and CDR2 is YYNGEE. As DNA, the CDR3 is TGTGCCAGCAGCCCAACAGGGAACTCTGGAAACACCATATATTTT. Residues: CASSPTGNSGNTIYF. Looking up the rest from reference TRBV9 and TRBJ1-3 gives the full variable domain: DSGVTQTPKHLITATGQRVTLRCSPRSGDLSVYWYQQSLDQGLQFLIQYYNGEERAKGNILERFSAQQFPDLHSELNLSSLELGDSALYFCASSPTGNSGNTIYFGEGSWLTVV.

With regard to this clone: This sample includes further DNA sequences coding for the same CDR3. The chain has TRBV7-9 and TRBJ1-1, with TRBD1 identical over 7 bases. The V gene end was trimmed by 3 bases and the J gene end by 2 bases; junction bases not matched to a gene: 3. Germline V gives CDR1 SEHNR, CDR2 FQNEAQ (reference sequence). CDR3 size: 14 residues. This CDR3 reads CASSLGQSNTEAFF. The CDR3 region has the DNA TGTGCCAGCAGCTTGGGACAGAGCAACACTGAAGCTTTCTTT.

The CDR3 nucleotides are TGTGCCAGCAGTTATATGACAGTGGGGGACGAGCAGTACTTC. Its translation: CASSYMTVGDEQYF. The chain uses TRBV28 and TRBJ2-7; D may correspond to TRBD1 or TRBD2 (5 bases each). Trimming removed 4 bases at V and 5 bases at J, with 15 bases between. The CDR3 loop spans 14 amino acids. From germline, CDR1 is MDHEN and CDR2 SYDVKM.

This clone was counted once. The chain has TRBV7-3 and TRBJ2-6; D remains ambiguous. Trimming took 1 base from V and 0 from J, leaving 13 bases between them. This CDR3 is built from 18 residues. CDR1 is SGHTA and CDR2 is FQGTGA in the germline V gene. CDR3 DNA: TGTGCCAGCAGCTTAAAGGGATCACAAACCTCTGGGGCCAACGTCCTGACTTTC. Protein: CASSLKGSQTSGANVLTF.

V and J are TRBV12-1 and TRBJ1-3. TRBV12-1 is a known pseudogene. The CDR3 is 15 residues long. CDR3 DNA: TGTGCCAGCAGCTTCTATACCAGTAACGGAAACACCATATATTTT. Protein sequence: CASSFYTSNGNTIYF.

The chain employs TRBV11-1 and TRBJ2-7, with D possibly matching TRBD2 (5 bases). CDR1 SGHAT and CDR2 FQDESV come from the germline V gene (reference sequence). V lost 5 bases and J 4 bases, leaving 18 bases between the germline ends. CDR3 size: 15 residues. The CDR3 DNA is TGTGCCAGCAGCCTTAGCGTGTCGGCTACTTACGAGCAGTACTTC. Its protein product is CASSLSVSATYEQYF. Full variable domain (remainder filled in from reference TRBV11-1 and TRBJ2-7): EAEVAQSPRYKITEKSQAVAFWCDPISGHATLYWYRQILGQGPELLVQFQDESVVDDSQLPKDRFSAERLKGVDSTLKIQPAELGDSAMYLCASSLSVSATYEQYFGPGTRLTVT.

The chain has TRBV7-8 and TRBJ1-2; 8 bases match TRBD1. The J segment lost 6 bases and the V segment lost 1 base, leaving 1 base of the junction unmatched. This CDR3 is 13 amino acids long. CDR1 SGHVS and CDR2 FQNEAQ come from the germline V gene. CDR3 residues: CASSLDRGNGYTF. For the CDR3, the DNA is TGTGCCAGCAGCTTAGACAGGGGGAATGGCTACACCTTC.

The V call is TRBV6-1, the J call TRBJ1-4, with unresolved D. This CDR3 has 14 amino acids. Trimming pared 0 bases from V and 5 bases from J, leaving 7 bases between. Germline CDR1 is MNHNS and CDR2 is SASEGT. The DNA for the CDR3 is TGTGCCAGCAGTGAAGCGGGAAACAATGAAAAACTGTTTTTT. Its translation: CASSEAGNNEKLFF.

The J gene is TRBJ1-4, the V gene TRBV9; no clear D. V was shortened by 0 bases and J by 4 bases, with 4 bases between the two germline ends. The CDR3 consists of 13 residues. CDR1 is SGDLS, CDR2 YYNGEE, per germline. This chain's CDR3 is CASSVGGNEKLFF. Written as DNA, the CDR3 is TGTGCCAGCAGCGTAGGCGGTAATGAAAAACTGTTTTTT. The variable domain in full, with the rest retrieved from reference TRBV9 and TRBJ1-4, is DSGVTQTPKHLITATGQRVTLRCSPRSGDLSVYWYQQSLDQGLQFLIQYYNGEERAKGNILERFSAQQFPDLHSELNLSSLELGDSALYFCASSVGGNEKLFFGSGTQLSVL.

This clone was found once. The V and J genes are TRBV11-1 and TRBJ1-2; TRBD1 agrees at 7 bases. Trimming cost V 8 bases and J 5 bases; bases outside gene matches: 8. Germline loops: CDR1 SGHAT, CDR2 FQDESV (reference sequence). This CDR3 spans 13 amino acids. CDR3 nucleotides: TGTGCCAGCCGCCCCGGGACAGATTATGGCTACACCTTC. It codes for CASRPGTDYGYTF.

The rearrangement uses TRBV30 and TRBJ1-4, with D perhaps TRBD1 (6 bases). This CDR3 comprises 14 residues. Germline V gives CDR1 GTSNPN, CDR2 SVGIG (reference sequence). Trimming took off 2 bases at V and 0 bases at J, with 7 bases between the two ends. CDR3 sequence reads: CAWSSGATNEKLFF. CDR3 DNA: TGTGCCTGGAGTTCAGGGGCAACTAATGAAAAACTGTTTTTT.

The V gene is TRBV29-1, the J gene TRBJ2-3; perhaps D is TRBD1 or TRBD2 (5 bases each). The CDR3 length is 13 residues. The germline CDR1 and CDR2 sequences are SQVTM and ANQGSEA. Trimming removed 2 bases from V and 4 bases from J, with 10 bases in between. The CDR3 loop reads CSVERGGADTQYF. As DNA, the CDR3 is TGCAGCGTTGAACGGGGCGGAGCAGATACGCAGTATTTT.

The sample holds one count of this clone. This chain connects TRBV9 to TRBJ2-1, with TRBD2 identical over 13 bases. The length of the CDR3 is 19 residues. The trim removed 0 bases at V and 0 bases at J, leaving 6 bases unmatched. Per the germline V gene, CDR1 is SGDLS and CDR2 is YYNGEE. The DNA for the CDR3 is TGTGCCAGCAGCGTAGAACTAGCGGGGGGGCGGAGCTCCTACAATGAGCAGTTCTTC. As protein: CASSVELAGGRSSYNEQFF.

The rearrangement joins TRBV4-2 to TRBJ2-1; perhaps TRBD2 as D (6 bases). Germline-derived CDR1 and CDR2 are LGHNA and YNFKEQ. The CDR3 has 16 residues. The V gene lost 0 bases and the J gene lost 3 bases, with 12 bases spanning the gap. The CDR3 region has the DNA TGTGCCAGCAGCCAAGATCTCGGGGGAATCTACAATGAGCAGTTCTTC. The encoded protein is CASSQDLGGIYNEQFF.

This clone was counted a single time. The CDR3 region is CASSPGLAVVEETQYF. As DNA, the CDR3 is TGTGCCAGCAGTCCGGGACTAGCGGTGGTAGAGGAGACCCAGTACTTC. This chain joins TRBV27 and TRBJ2-5; 11 positions match TRBD2. From germline, CDR1 is MNHEY and CDR2 SMNVEV (reference sequence). The V and J ends lost 5 bases and 5 bases, in that order; junction bases with no gene match: 10. The CDR3 is 16 amino acids.

V usage is TRBV18 and J usage is TRBJ2-7, with TRBD2 as a possible D gene (5 bases). The length of the CDR3 is 14 residues. V was cut by 0 bases and J by 2 bases, with 8 bases left in between. The germline gives CDR1 KGHSH, CDR2 LQKENI. The CDR3 sequence is CASSPPSATYEQYF. Written as DNA, the CDR3 is TGTGCCAGCTCACCACCTAGCGCTACCTACGAGCAGTACTTC.

This sequence joins TRBV29-1 and TRBJ1-2; D call uncertain. The V end was cut by 4 bases, the J end by 2 bases, with 8 bases between. The germline V gene encodes CDR1 SQVTM and CDR2 ANQGSEA. CDR3 length equals 12 residues. CDR3 sequence reads: CSVVSGNYGYTF. In DNA, the CDR3 is TGCAGCGTTGTAAGTGGGAACTATGGCTACACCTTC.

The genes are TRBV7-2 and TRBJ2-6, with D perhaps TRBD2 (6 bases). CDR1 is SGHTA and CDR2 is FQGNSA in the germline V gene. There are 14 residues in the CDR3. Trimming pared 2 bases from V and 6 bases from J, leaving 8 bases between. Here the CDR3 reads CASSLIAVANVLTF. CDR3 bases: TGTGCCAGCAGCTTAATAGCGGTGGCCAACGTCCTGACTTTC.

The rearrangement links TRBV15 to TRBJ1-5; 7 bases align to TRBD1. Germline loops: CDR1 LNHNV, CDR2 YYDKDF (reference sequence). The CDR3 loop spans 18 amino acids. With V trimmed by 2 bases and J by 0 bases, 10 bases remained unmatched. CDR3 in DNA: TGTGCCACCAGCAGAAGACAGGGCGGAACCGATAGCAATCAGCCCCAGCATTTT. Translated: CATSRRQGGTDSNQPQHF.

The genes are TRBV11-2 and TRBJ2-7, with D maybe TRBD2 (6 bases). Looked up from germline, CDR1 is SGHAT and CDR2 is FQNNGV. The CDR3 covers 14 residues. Trimming shortened V by 4 bases and J by 10 bases, and 20 bases separated the two germline ends. CDR3 in DNA: TGTGCCAGCAGCTCCTCCTGGGACTTCACGGACCAGTACTTC. Its protein product is CASSSSWDFTDQYF.